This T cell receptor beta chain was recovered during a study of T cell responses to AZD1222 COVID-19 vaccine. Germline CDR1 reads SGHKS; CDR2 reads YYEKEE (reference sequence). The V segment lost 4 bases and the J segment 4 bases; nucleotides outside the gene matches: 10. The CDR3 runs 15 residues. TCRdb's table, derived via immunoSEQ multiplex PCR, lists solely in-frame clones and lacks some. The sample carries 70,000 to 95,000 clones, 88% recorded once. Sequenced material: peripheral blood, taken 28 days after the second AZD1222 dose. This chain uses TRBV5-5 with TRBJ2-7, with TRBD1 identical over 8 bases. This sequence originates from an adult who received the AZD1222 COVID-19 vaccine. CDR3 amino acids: CASSKDREWVYEQYF. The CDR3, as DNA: TGTGCCAGCAGCAAGGACAGGGAATGGGTTTACGAGCAGTACTTC.